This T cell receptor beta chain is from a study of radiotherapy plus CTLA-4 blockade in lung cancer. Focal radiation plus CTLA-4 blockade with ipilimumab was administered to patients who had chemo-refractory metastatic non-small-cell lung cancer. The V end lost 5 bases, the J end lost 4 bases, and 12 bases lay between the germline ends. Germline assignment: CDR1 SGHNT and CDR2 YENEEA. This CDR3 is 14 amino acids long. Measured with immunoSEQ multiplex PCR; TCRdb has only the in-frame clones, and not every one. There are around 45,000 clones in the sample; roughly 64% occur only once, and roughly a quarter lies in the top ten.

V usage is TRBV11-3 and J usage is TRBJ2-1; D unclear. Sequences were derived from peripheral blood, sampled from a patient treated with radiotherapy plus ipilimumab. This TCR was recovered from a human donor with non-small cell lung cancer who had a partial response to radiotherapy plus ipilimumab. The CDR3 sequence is CASSLGGNYNEQFF. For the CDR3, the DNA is TGTGCCAGCAGCCTCGGCGGAAATTACAATGAGCAGTTCTTC.